Listed below are T cell receptor beta chains from one sample, sequenced in a study of blood T cell repertoires in COVID-19. Measured with immunoSEQ multiplex PCR; TCRdb has only the in-frame clones, and not every one. The data contain 180,000 or so clones, about three quarters of them seen just once; the ten biggest clones take up about 10%. Sequencing input: peripheral blood. The receptors originated from an elderly woman with COVID-19, enrolled during active disease. Each CDR3 is given without its conserved first and last residue.

>TRBJ2-3|TRBV11-2
ASSRRVLTSGGTDTQY
>TRBJ1-6|TRBV7-9
ASSTTGNSPLH
>TRBJ1-5|TRBV10-3
AISEGQGDSQPQH
>TRBJ1-2|TRBV4-3
ASSQEIPGTSSGGYT
>TRBJ2-1|TRBV4-2
ASSQTISGGSYNEQF
>TRBJ1-1|TRBV18
ASSPGQGLMNTEAF
>TRBJ2-7|TRBV6-6
ASSYDGAATYSKY
>TRBJ2-5|TRBV5-5
ASSFTGSRETQY
>TRBJ1-4|TRBV6-2/TRBV6-3
ASSYSGQTNEKLF
>TRBJ2-2|TRBV11-3
ASSRSTEAGELF
>TRBJ2-3|TRBV6-5
ASRALGREDTQY
>TRBJ1-5|TRBV5-1
ASSPGQGGNNQPQH
>TRBJ2-3|TRBV4-3
ASSQEGTSGSTDTQY
>TRBJ2-5|TRBV7-3
ASSLTDYPQETQY
>TRBJ1-2|TRBV28
ASSPIGQGMVGYGYT
>TRBJ1-1|TRBV7-2
ASSLWGVNTEAF
>TRBJ1-5|TRBV19
ASSMGTVDQPQH
>TRBJ2-6|TRBV5-4
ASSLGLAGLSAGANVLT
>TRBJ2-1|TRBV9
ASSDSTGGPHNEQF
>TRBJ1-4|TRBV30
AWSTGGYEKLF
>TRBJ1-5|TRBV3-1/TRBV3-2
ASSQDRDQPQH
>TRBJ1-4|TRBV7-9
ASSLDRGINEKLF
>TRBJ1-2|TRBV25-1
ASSEFGGAARRGYT
>TRBJ2-1|TRBV5-1
ASSTSLSGGADEQF
>TRBJ1-2|TRBV3-1/TRBV3-2
ASSHETGVYGYT
>TRBJ1-2|TRBV28
ASSLQGALYYGYT
>TRBJ1-2|TRBV5-4
ASRTPGQSYGYT
>TRBJ2-4|TRBV6-6
ASSPSGTGNIQY
>TRBJ2-5|TRBV5-8
ASSPGTSGNLGGETQY
>TRBJ1-2|TRBV3-1/TRBV3-2
ASSPYDSGFGYT
>TRBJ2-3|TRBV7-2
ASSLGTFFRTDTQY
>TRBJ2-2|TRBV29-1
SVLAGGNTGELF
>TRBJ2-7|TRBV15
ATSRGKTGTRFGYEQY
>TRBJ1-6|TRBV25-1
ASSEYPSTGEIIGPLH
>TRBJ2-3|TRBV27
ASSLGRVDTQY
>TRBJ2-1|TRBV24-1
ATSPTGARDEQF
>TRBJ2-6|TRBV5-1
ASSPGTGSSGANVLT
>TRBJ2-1|TRBV28
ASSLWGGEQF
>TRBJ2-1|TRBV7-2
ASSPRDSSYNEQF
>TRBJ2-7|TRBV19
ASSADRGAYEQY
>TRBJ1-3|TRBV11-2
ASSWEDTIY
>TRBJ2-3|TRBV6-6
ASSPRTGSFSADTQY
>TRBJ2-3|TRBV12-5
ASGLVYQRGGLDTQY
>TRBJ2-2|TRBV6-5
ASSFGQGWTGELF
>TRBJ2-1|TRBV7-2
ASSSTIGGEQF
>TRBJ2-2|TRBV27
ASSFLGNAGELF
>TRBJ2-2|TRBV7-3
ASSYNRDTGELF
>TRBJ2-3|TRBV27
ASSLLGTSDTQY
>TRBJ2-2|TRBV28
ASSFPSLGSGGVNTGELF
>TRBJ2-5|TRBV9
ASSVSGGEETQY
>TRBJ1-2|TRBV12-3/TRBV12-4
ASSLKGARGYT
>TRBJ2-1|TRBV27
ASSFGAGEAYNEQF
>TRBJ1-3|TRBV5-1
ASSEGAGNTIY
>TRBJ2-5|TRBV4-2
ASSPAGGLGNQY